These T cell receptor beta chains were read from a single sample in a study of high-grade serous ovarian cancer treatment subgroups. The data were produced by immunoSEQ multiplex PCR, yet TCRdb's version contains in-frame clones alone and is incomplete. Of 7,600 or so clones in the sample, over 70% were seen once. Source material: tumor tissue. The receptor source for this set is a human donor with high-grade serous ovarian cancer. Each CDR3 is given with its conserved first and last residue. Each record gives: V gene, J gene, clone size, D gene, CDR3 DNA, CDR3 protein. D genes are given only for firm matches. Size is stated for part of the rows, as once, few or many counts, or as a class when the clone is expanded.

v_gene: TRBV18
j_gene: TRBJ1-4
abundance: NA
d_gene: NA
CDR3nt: TGTGCCAGCTCACCAGGGTTGGAGGAAAAACTGTTTTTT
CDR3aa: CASSPGLEEKLFF

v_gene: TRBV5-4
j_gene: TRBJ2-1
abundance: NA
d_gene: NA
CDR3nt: TGTGCCAGCAGCTTAGATATTATTTCCTACAATGAGCAGTTCTTC
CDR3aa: CASSLDIISYNEQFF

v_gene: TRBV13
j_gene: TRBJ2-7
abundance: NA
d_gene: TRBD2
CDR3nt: TGTGCCAGCAGCTCGGAACTCCTCGGGGGGACCTACGAGCAGTACTTC
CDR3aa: CASSSELLGGTYEQYF

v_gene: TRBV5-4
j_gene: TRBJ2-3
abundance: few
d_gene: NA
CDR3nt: TGTGCCAGCAGGGAGAGCACAGATACGCAGTATTTT
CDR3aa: CASRESTDTQYF

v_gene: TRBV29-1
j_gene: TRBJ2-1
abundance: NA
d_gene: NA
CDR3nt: TGCAGCGTTGCCGGGGGTTCCGGAGGAACCCATGAGCAGTTCTTC
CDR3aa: CSVAGGSGGTHEQFF

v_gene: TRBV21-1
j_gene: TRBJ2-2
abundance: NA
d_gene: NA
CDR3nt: TGTGCCAGCAGCAAAGTACTTGTGGGGGTCCCCCACACCGGGGAGCTGTTTTTT
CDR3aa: CASSKVLVGVPHTGELFF

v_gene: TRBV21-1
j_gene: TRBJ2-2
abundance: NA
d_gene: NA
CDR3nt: TGTGCCAGCAGCAAAGGGGCACGGCGAAACACCGGGGAGCTGTTTTTT
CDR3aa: CASSKGARRNTGELFF

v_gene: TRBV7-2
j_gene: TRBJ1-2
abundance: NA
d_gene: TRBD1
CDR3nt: TGTGCCAGCAGCTGGGGGGACAGGGGCGGCTACACCTTC
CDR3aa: CASSWGDRGGYTF

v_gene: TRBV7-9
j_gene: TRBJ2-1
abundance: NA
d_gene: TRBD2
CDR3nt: TGTGCCAGCAGCCCACCTAGCGGGAGGGCGAATGAGCAGTTCTTC
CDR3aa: CASSPPSGRANEQFF

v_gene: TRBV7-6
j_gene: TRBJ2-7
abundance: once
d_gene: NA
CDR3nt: TGTGCCAGCAGCGCGGGGACAATCTCCTACGAGCAGTACTTC
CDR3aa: CASSAGTISYEQYF

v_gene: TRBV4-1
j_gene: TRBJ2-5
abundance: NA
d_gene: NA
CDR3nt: TGCGCCAGCAGCCAAGATGAGGTAGCAGAGACCCAGTACTTC
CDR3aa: CASSQDEVAETQYF

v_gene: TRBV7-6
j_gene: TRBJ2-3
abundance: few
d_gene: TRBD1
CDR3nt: TGTGCCAGCAGCTTAGTCGGGGACAGAAGCACAGATACGCAGTATTTT
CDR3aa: CASSLVGDRSTDTQYF

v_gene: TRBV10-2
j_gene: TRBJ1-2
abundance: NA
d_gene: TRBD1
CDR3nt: TGCGCCAGCAGGGACAGGGTTTGGGAGGGCTACACCTTC
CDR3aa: CASRDRVWEGYTF